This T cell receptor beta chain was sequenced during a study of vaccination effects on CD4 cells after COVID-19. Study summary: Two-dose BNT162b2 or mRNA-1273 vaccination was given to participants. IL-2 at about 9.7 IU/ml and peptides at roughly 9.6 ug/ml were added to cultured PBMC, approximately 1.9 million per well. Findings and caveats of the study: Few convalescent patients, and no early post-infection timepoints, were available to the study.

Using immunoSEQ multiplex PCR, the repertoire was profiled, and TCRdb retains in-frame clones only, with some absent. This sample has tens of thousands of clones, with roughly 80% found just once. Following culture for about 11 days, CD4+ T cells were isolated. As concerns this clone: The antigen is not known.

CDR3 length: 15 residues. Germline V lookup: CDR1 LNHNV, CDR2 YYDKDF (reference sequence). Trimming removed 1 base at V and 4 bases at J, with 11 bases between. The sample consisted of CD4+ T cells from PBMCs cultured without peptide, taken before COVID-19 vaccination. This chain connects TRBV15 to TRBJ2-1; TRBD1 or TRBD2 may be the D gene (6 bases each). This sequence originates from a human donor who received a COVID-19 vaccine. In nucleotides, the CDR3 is TGTGCCACCAGCAGAGGGGGGGCATCTTACAATGAGCAGTTCTTC. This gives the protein CATSRGGASYNEQFF.